Below, 32 T cell receptor beta chains from the same sample are listed, as sequenced in a study of PD-L1 blockade in urothelial cancer. Using immunoSEQ multiplex PCR, the repertoire was profiled, and TCRdb retains in-frame clones only, with some absent. The table includes some 23,000 clones, approximately 82% detected once. Time point: peripheral blood 6 weeks after treatment start. The sample in question was PBMCs, obtained around atezolizumab (anti-PD-L1) treatment. These receptors came from a man between 65 and 85 years old with urothelial cancer.

This clone was observed a handful of times. This chain connects TRBV19 to TRBJ1-3; 8 bases are a match to TRBD1. CDR1 and CDR2 from the germline V gene are LNHDA and SQIVND (reference sequence). The V gene end was trimmed by 7 bases and the J gene end by 3 bases; junction bases not matched to a gene: 8. The CDR3 is made up of 15 amino acids. For the CDR3, the DNA is TGTGCCAGTATTCCGCGGGGGACAGGTGGAAACACCATATATTTT. It encodes CASIPRGTGGNTIYF.

The CDR3 nucleotides read TGTGCCAGCACCGAAGGCGGGAACACCTACAATGAGCAGTTCTTC. Amino acid sequence: CASTEGGNTYNEQFF. The chain links TRBV5-6 to TRBJ2-1, with D perhaps matching TRBD2 (6 bases). The CDR3 contains 15 residues. Germline CDR1 SGHDT, CDR2 YYEEEE. Trimming cost V 6 bases and J 2 bases, with 15 bases left between them.

This clone was detected a few times. The chain joins TRBV29-1 to TRBJ2-2; perhaps TRBD2 as D (6 bases). The CDR3 consists of 14 residues. V lost 5 bases and J 3 bases, leaving 13 bases between the germline ends. Germline V gene sequence: CDR1 SQVTM, CDR2 ANQGSEA. The CDR3 sequence: CSVRSGGDTGELFF. The CDR3 coding sequence is TGCAGCGTTCGTAGCGGAGGAGACACCGGGGAGCTGTTTTTT.

V and J are TRBV4-2 and TRBJ2-7; weak D call: TRBD2 (6 bases). The V end lost 0 bases, the J end lost 3 bases, and 12 bases lay between the germline ends. CDR1 and CDR2 (germline): LGHNA, YNFKEQ. The CDR3 consists of 15 residues. The CDR3 spells CASSQDLRGFYEQYF. For the CDR3, the DNA is TGTGCCAGCAGCCAAGATCTGCGGGGATTCTACGAGCAGTACTTC.

V and J are TRBV28 and TRBJ2-5; tentative D call: TRBD1 (6 bases). V gave up 7 bases and J gave up 2 bases, with 11 bases separating them. Per germline, CDR1 MDHEN and CDR2 SYDVKM. The CDR3 runs to 13 residues. CDR3 residues: CASKRGGQETQYF. The CDR3 nucleotides are TGTGCCAGCAAACGAGGGGGACAAGAGACCCAGTACTTC.

V and J are TRBV2 and TRBJ2-7; D perhaps matches TRBD2 (5 bases). CDR1 is SNHLY, CDR2 FYNNEI, per germline. Trimming stripped 3 bases from V and 3 bases from J, with 12 bases between. The CDR3 totals 14 residues. CDR3 in DNA: TGTGCCAGCAGTGATCAAGCGGTCAACTACGAGCAGTACTTC. Protein: CASSDQAVNYEQYF.

A single count supports this clone. The chain joins TRBV2 to TRBJ2-5; TRBD1 matches 10 bases. The CDR3 sequence is 13 residues long. Trimming took 11 bases from V and 1 from J; bases not matched to a gene: 4. The germline CDR1 and CDR2 sequences are SNHLY and FYNNEI. The CDR3 region has the DNA TGTGCCCTGCGGGACAGGGGCCAAGAGACCCAGTACTTC. Protein product: CALRDRGQETQYF. The variable domain in full, completed from reference TRBV2 and TRBJ2-5, reads EPEVTQTPSHQVTQMGQEVILRCVPISNHLYFYWYRQILGQKVEFLVSFYNNEISEKSEIFDDQFSVERPDGSNFTLKIRSTKLEDSAMYFCALRDRGQETQYFGPGTRLLVL.

This rearrangement joins TRBV21-1 to TRBJ1-4; TRBD1, the table's D call, lacks a check against the DNA. TRBV21-1 constitutes a pseudogene. This CDR3 has 15 amino acids. The CDR3 DNA reads as TGTGCCAGCAGCGAAAGACAAGGCCTCTATGAAAAACTGTTTTTT. This gives the protein CASSERQGLYEKLFF.

The rearrangement links TRBV29-1 to TRBJ2-2; TRBD1 aligns across 9 bases. V trimming: 5 bases; J trimming: 4 bases; junction bases outside the gene matches: 5. The germline gives CDR1 SQVTM, CDR2 ANQGSEA. The CDR3 covers 14 residues. The CDR3 DNA follows: TGCAGCGTTATTAGGACAGGGGTCACCGGGGAGCTGTTTTTT. Its translation: CSVIRTGVTGELFF.

V is TRBV19 and J is TRBJ2-1; tentative D call: TRBD1 (5 bases). Germline CDR1 and CDR2: LNHDA and SQIVND (reference sequence). The CDR3 covers 15 residues. V lost 6 bases to trimming and J lost 0 bases, with 12 bases between them. The CDR3 bases are TGTGCCAGTAGCTACCAGGGTGGCTCCTACAATGAGCAGTTCTTC. Translating gives CASSYQGGSYNEQFF. Full variable domain (missing parts from reference TRBV19 and TRBJ2-1): DGGITQSPKYLFRKEGQNVTLSCEQNLNHDAMYWYRQDPGQGLRLIYYSQIVNDFQKGDIAEGYSVSREKKESFPLTVTSAQKNPTAFYLCASSYQGGSYNEQFFGPGTRLTVL.

This clone was seen just once. The chain couples TRBV7-3 to TRBJ2-1, with D possibly being TRBD2 (5 bases). Germline-derived CDR1 and CDR2 are SGHTA and FQGTGA. The CDR3 spans 13 residues. V was trimmed by 0 bases and J by 8 bases, leaving 8 bases between them. In nucleotides, the CDR3 is TGTGCCAGCAGCTTAACTAGCGTGGATGAGCAGTTCTTC. Encoded protein: CASSLTSVDEQFF.

This clone has just a few counts. CDR3 protein: CASSRQVDSQGNTIYF. The CDR3 nucleotides read TGTGCCAGCAGCCGCCAGGTGGACTCGCAGGGAAACACCATATATTTT. The gene calls are TRBV4-2 and TRBJ1-3; D is undetermined. This CDR3 has 16 amino acids. Germline V lookup: CDR1 LGHNA, CDR2 YNFKEQ. V was cut by 4 bases and J by 4 bases, with 17 bases left in between.

The rearrangement joins TRBV28 to TRBJ2-1, with D tentatively TRBD1 (6 bases). This CDR3 is 16 amino acids long. Trimming took 4 bases from V and 4 from J, leaving 17 bases between them. CDR1 is MDHEN and CDR2 is SYDVKM in the germline V gene. The CDR3 DNA sequence: TGTGCCAGCAGTTCATCAGTCGGGACACCTTACAATGAGCAGTTCTTC. Residues: CASSSSVGTPYNEQFF.

The genes are TRBV4-1 and TRBJ2-1; 12 nucleotides align to TRBD2. V gave up 5 bases and J gave up 7 bases; unmatched junction bases: 6. The CDR3 contains 15 residues. Germline V CDR1 and CDR2: MGHRA, YSYEKL. The CDR3 reads CASSFRLAGENEQFF. The CDR3 region has the DNA TGCGCCAGCAGCTTCCGACTAGCGGGAGAGAATGAGCAGTTCTTC.

The chain joins TRBV20-1 to TRBJ1-1, with 9 bases aligning to TRBD1. Germline V gene lookup returns CDR1 DFQATT and CDR2 SNEGSKA (reference sequence). J was trimmed by 10 bases and V by 5 bases; bases with no gene match: 5. The CDR3 covers 11 residues. The CDR3 region is CSALKTGGAFF. For the CDR3, the DNA is TGCAGTGCTCTGAAGACAGGGGGAGCTTTCTTT.

This chain joins TRBV28 and TRBJ2-5; possible D gene TRBD1, 5 bases. This CDR3 is built from 14 residues. Germline V gene data show CDR1 as MDHEN and CDR2 as SYDVKM. V lost 9 bases, J lost 2 bases, and 16 bases lay in between. As DNA, the CDR3 is TGTGCCAGTACCCCACAGGAGCAACAAGAGACCCAGTACTTC. Its translation is CASTPQEQQETQYF.

The chain couples TRBV5-1 to TRBJ2-3, with D possibly matching TRBD2 (5 bases). Germline lookup yields CDR1 SGHRS and CDR2 YFSETQ. V was shortened by 0 bases and J by 4 bases, with 12 bases between the two germline ends. The CDR3 is 15 residues long. For the CDR3, the DNA is TGCGCCAGCAGCTTGGGGACGGGAAACTCAGATACGCAGTATTTT. Translated: CASSLGTGNSDTQYF.

This chain links TRBV19 with TRBJ1-1; D remains ambiguous. V lost 6 bases, J lost 3 bases, and 14 bases lay in between. The CDR3 consists of 14 residues. In germline, CDR1 is LNHDA, CDR2 SQIVND (reference sequence). CDR3 sequence reads: CASRRNPEDTEAFF. CDR3 in DNA: TGTGCCAGTAGGAGAAACCCGGAGGACACTGAAGCTTTCTTT. The whole variable domain, remainder taken from reference TRBV19 and TRBJ1-1, is DGGITQSPKYLFRKEGQNVTLSCEQNLNHDAMYWYRQDPGQGLRLIYYSQIVNDFQKGDIAEGYSVSREKKESFPLTVTSAQKNPTAFYLCASRRNPEDTEAFFGQGTRLTVV.

The chain uses TRBV10-1 and TRBJ1-5; TRBD1 might be the D (6 bases). There are 13 residues in the CDR3. Germline V gives CDR1 WNHNN, CDR2 SYGVQD (reference sequence). V dropped 5 bases and J dropped 7 bases, with 12 bases sitting between them. CDR3 loop: CASSSAGGQPQHF. CDR3 coding DNA: TGCGCCAGCAGTTCAGCGGGGGGCCAGCCCCAGCATTTT.

This chain links TRBV6-6 with TRBJ1-5; 7 bases agree with TRBD1. Looked up from germline, CDR1 is MNHNY and CDR2 is SVGAGI (reference sequence). There are 15 residues in the CDR3. Trimming cost V 6 bases and J 0 bases; bases outside gene matches: 5. The CDR3 bases are TGTGCCAGCAGCCAAACAGGGGATAGCAATCAGCCCCAGCATTTT. Its translation: CASSQTGDSNQPQHF.

The chain is built from TRBV19 and TRBJ1-1, with no clear D. Trimming shortened V by 6 bases and J by 4 bases, and 12 bases separated the two germline ends. The germline CDR1 and CDR2 sequences are LNHDA and SQIVND (reference sequence). This CDR3 region has 13 residues. The DNA of the CDR3 is TGTGCCAGTAGAGCGGGTGGAACCACTGAAGCTTTCTTT. This codes for CASRAGGTTEAFF.

V usage is TRBV19 and J usage is TRBJ2-3; 8 bases map to TRBD1. The length of the CDR3 is 15 residues. CDR1 and CDR2 (germline): LNHDA, SQIVND (reference sequence). Unmatched junction bases numbered 3, after V lost 4 bases and J lost 0 bases. In nucleotides, the CDR3 is TGTGCCAGTAGTAGACAGGGGTTTAGCACAGATACGCAGTATTTT. Its protein product is CASSRQGFSTDTQYF. Drawing the rest from reference TRBV19 and TRBJ2-3, the complete variable domain is DGGITQSPKYLFRKEGQNVTLSCEQNLNHDAMYWYRQDPGQGLRLIYYSQIVNDFQKGDIAEGYSVSREKKESFPLTVTSAQKNPTAFYLCASSRQGFSTDTQYFGPGTRLTVL.

This clone is labeled medium-sized. The chain couples TRBV7-3 to TRBJ1-2; no firm D call. The CDR3 spans 13 residues. Germline V CDR1 and CDR2: SGHTA, FQGTGA. The ends were cut back, 3 bases at V and 6 bases at J, with 11 bases in the middle. The DNA of the CDR3 is TGTGCCAGCAGCTTCGGGGAAACGGATGGCTACACCTTC. This encodes CASSFGETDGYTF. The complete variable domain, with remaining parts taken from reference TRBV7-3 and TRBJ1-2, reads GAGVSQTPSNKVTEKGKYVELRCDPISGHTALYWYRQSLGQGPEFLIYFQGTGAADDSGLPNDRFFAVRPEGSVSTLKIQRTERGDSAVYLCASSFGETDGYTFGSGTRLTVV.

The chain employs TRBV11-3 and TRBJ1-3; the D gene is possibly TRBD1 (6 bases). The ends were cut back, 5 bases at V and 2 bases at J, with 10 bases in the middle. This CDR3 is built from 14 residues. Germline lookup yields CDR1 SGHNT and CDR2 YENEEA. The DNA for the CDR3 is TGTGCCAGCAGCCGTACAGGGACTGGAAACACCATATATTTT. Its translation is CASSRTGTGNTIYF.

This clone was counted only a few times. V usage is TRBV28 and J usage is TRBJ2-1; unclear D gene. Germline CDR1 reads MDHEN; CDR2 reads SYDVKM. The V and J ends lost 2 bases and 12 bases respectively, with 14 bases between them. The CDR3 is 13 residues long. CDR3 in DNA: TGTGCCAGCAGTTTAGAGGTCTCAACGGCGCAGTTCTTC. Protein sequence: CASSLEVSTAQFF.

This clone is a singleton in its sample. The gene calls are TRBV9 and TRBJ2-3; 8 positions agree with TRBD2. The CDR3 has 15 amino acids. Germline trimming cut 0 bases from V and 3 bases from J; bases unmatched to any gene: 3. Germline CDR1 SGDLS, CDR2 YYNGEE. CDR3 DNA: TGTGCCAGCAGCGTAGGGGGCGGGAGGACAGATACGCAGTATTTT. Translating it yields CASSVGGGRTDTQYF. Complete variable domain (other parts from reference TRBV9 and TRBJ2-3): DSGVTQTPKHLITATGQRVTLRCSPRSGDLSVYWYQQSLDQGLQFLIQYYNGEERAKGNILERFSAQQFPDLHSELNLSSLELGDSALYFCASSVGGGRTDTQYFGPGTRLTVL.

CDR3 amino acids: CASSVAEQGQQYF. Written as DNA, the CDR3 is TGTGCCAGCAGCGTAGCGGAACAGGGTCAGCAGTATTTT. The chain couples TRBV9 to TRBJ2-3, with D perhaps TRBD1 (6 bases). In germline, CDR1 is SGDLS, CDR2 YYNGEE. The CDR3 loop spans 13 amino acids. Trimming left V 0 bases short and J 11 bases short, with 13 bases between. Full variable domain (outside the CDR3, taken from reference TRBV9 and TRBJ2-3): DSGVTQTPKHLITATGQRVTLRCSPRSGDLSVYWYQQSLDQGLQFLIQYYNGEERAKGNILERFSAQQFPDLHSELNLSSLELGDSALYFCASSVAEQGQQYFGPGTRLTVL.

The chain carries TRBV5-6 and TRBJ2-5; TRBD2 is a possible D gene (6 bases). Germline V gives CDR1 SGHDT, CDR2 YYEEEE. This CDR3 contains 14 residues. The V and J ends lost 3 bases and 3 bases respectively, with 12 bases between them. The CDR3 nucleotides are TGTGCCAGCAGCTATCAAGGGACTGAAGAGACCCAGTACTTC. This translates into CASSYQGTEETQYF.

V gene TRBV28 combines with J gene TRBJ2-7; 12 bases align to TRBD2. Germline V gives CDR1 MDHEN, CDR2 SYDVKM. The CDR3 length is 17 residues. J lost 7 bases, V lost 3 bases, and 13 bases had no gene match. CDR3 region: CASSFEALAGGPEEQYF. DNA for the CDR3: TGTGCCAGCAGTTTCGAGGCTCTAGCGGGAGGGCCGGAAGAGCAGTACTTC.

This clone came up once. The chain carries TRBV7-2 and TRBJ1-5, with D unclear. The V and J ends lost 1 base and 3 bases respectively, with 13 bases between them. The CDR3 consists of 16 residues. CDR1 is SGHTA, CDR2 FQGNSA, per germline. DNA for the CDR3: TGTGCCAGCAGCTTAGGAGGGTGGAATTACAATCAGCCCCAGCATTTT. Its protein product is CASSLGGWNYNQPQHF.

The chain combines TRBV5-1 with TRBJ2-3; 9 nucleotides agree with TRBD1. The CDR3 covers 15 residues. J was trimmed by 3 bases and V by 3 bases; bases with no gene match: 5. Germline CDR1 and CDR2: SGHRS and YFSETQ. The CDR3 DNA sequence: TGCGCCAGCAGCTCGGGACAGGGAGGAACAGATACGCAGTATTTT. This codes for CASSSGQGGTDTQYF.

DNA for the CDR3: TGTGCCACCAGCAGAGCTGGGCCTAGCACAGATACGCAGTATTTT. Its translation: CATSRAGPSTDTQYF. V usage is TRBV15 and J usage is TRBJ2-3; D call uncertain. This CDR3 is 15 amino acids long. Germline V gene data show CDR1 as LNHNV and CDR2 as YYDKDF (reference sequence). Trimming took off 1 base at V and 0 bases at J, with 8 bases between the two ends.